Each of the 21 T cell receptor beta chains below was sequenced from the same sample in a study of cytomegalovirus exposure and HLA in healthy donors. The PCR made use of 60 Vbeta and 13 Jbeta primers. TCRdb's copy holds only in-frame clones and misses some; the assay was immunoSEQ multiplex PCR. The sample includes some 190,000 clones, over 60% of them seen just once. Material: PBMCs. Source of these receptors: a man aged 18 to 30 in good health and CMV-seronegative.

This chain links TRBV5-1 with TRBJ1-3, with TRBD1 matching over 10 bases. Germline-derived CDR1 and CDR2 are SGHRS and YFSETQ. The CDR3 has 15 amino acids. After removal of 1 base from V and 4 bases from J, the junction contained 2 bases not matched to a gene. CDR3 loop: CASSLTGQGGNTIYF. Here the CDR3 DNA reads TGCGCCAGCAGCTTGACGGGACAGGGGGGAAACACCATATATTTT.

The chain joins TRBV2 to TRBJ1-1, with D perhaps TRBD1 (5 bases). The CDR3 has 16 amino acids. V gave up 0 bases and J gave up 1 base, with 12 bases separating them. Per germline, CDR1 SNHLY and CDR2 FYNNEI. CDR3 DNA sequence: TGTGCCAGCAGTGAAGCGGGCGGGGCTTGGAACACTGAAGCTTTCTTT. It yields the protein CASSEAGGAWNTEAFF.

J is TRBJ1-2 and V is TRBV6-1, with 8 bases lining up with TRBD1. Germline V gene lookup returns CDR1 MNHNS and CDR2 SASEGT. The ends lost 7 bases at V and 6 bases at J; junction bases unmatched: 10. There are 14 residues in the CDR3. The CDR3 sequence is CASTLNRGLNGYTF. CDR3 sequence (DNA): TGTGCCAGCACCCTGAACAGGGGGTTGAATGGCTACACCTTC.

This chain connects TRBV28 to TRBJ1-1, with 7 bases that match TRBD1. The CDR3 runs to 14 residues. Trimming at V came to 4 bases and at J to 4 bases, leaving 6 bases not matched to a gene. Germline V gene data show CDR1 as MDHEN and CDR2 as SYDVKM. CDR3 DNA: TGTGCCAGCAGTTCCAACCCAGGGGGCACTGAAGCTTTCTTT. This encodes CASSSNPGGTEAFF.

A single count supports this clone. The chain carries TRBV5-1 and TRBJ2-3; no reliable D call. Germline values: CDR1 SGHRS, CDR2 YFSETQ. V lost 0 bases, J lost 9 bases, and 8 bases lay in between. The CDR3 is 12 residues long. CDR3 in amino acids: CASSLVTHTQYF. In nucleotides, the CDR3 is TGCGCCAGCAGCTTGGTGACTCACACGCAGTATTTT. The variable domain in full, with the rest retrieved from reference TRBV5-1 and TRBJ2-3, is KAGVTQTPRYLIKTRGQQVTLSCSPISGHRSVSWYQQTPGQGLQFLFEYFSETQRNKGNFPGRFSGRQFSNSRSEMNVSTLELGDSALYLCASSLVTHTQYFGPGTRLTVL.

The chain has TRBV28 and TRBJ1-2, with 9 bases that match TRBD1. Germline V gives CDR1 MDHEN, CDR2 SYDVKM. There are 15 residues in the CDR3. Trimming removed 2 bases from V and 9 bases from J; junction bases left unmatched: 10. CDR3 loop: CASSLHTPGQGSYTF. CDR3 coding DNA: TGTGCCAGCAGTTTACATACTCCGGGACAGGGAAGCTACACCTTC.

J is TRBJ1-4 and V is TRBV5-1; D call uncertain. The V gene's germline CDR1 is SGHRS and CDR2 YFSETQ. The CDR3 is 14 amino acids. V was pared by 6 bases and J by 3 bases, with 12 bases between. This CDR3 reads CASTPGGANEKLFF. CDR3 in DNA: TGCGCCAGCACCCCGGGTGGCGCTAATGAAAAACTGTTTTTT.

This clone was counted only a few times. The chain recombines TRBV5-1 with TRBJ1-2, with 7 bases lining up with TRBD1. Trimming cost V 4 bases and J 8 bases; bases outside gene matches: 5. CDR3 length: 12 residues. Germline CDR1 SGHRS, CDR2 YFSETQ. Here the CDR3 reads CASSETGSGYTF. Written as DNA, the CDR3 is TGCGCCAGCAGCGAGACAGGGTCCGGCTACACCTTC.

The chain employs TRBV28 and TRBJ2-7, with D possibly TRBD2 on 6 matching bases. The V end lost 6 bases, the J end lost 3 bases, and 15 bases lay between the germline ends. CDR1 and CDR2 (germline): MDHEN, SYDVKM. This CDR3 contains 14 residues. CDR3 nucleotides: TGTGCCAGCAGCCCCGGGACTGCAAACTACGAGCAGTACTTC. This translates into CASSPGTANYEQYF.

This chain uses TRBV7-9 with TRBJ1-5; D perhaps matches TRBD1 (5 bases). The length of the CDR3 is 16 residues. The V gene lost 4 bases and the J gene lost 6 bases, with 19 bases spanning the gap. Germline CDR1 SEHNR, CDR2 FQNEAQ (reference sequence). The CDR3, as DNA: TGTGCCAGCAGCTCCCCGACAGCCCAGCATGGTCAGCCCCAGCATTTT. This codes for CASSSPTAQHGQPQHF.

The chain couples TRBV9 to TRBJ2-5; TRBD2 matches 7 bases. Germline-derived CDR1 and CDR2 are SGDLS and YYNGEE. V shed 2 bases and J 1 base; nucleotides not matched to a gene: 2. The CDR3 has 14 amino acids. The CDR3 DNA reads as TGTGCCAGCAGCGTGAGCGGGGTCCAAGAGACCCAGTACTTC. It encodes CASSVSGVQETQYF.

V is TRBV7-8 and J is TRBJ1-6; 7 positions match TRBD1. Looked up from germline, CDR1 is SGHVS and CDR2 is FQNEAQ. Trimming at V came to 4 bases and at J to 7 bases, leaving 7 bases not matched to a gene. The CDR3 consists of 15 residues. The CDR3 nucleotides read TGTGCCAGCAGCTCCACTCCGGGACAGAATTCACCCCTCCACTTT. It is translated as CASSSTPGQNSPLHF.

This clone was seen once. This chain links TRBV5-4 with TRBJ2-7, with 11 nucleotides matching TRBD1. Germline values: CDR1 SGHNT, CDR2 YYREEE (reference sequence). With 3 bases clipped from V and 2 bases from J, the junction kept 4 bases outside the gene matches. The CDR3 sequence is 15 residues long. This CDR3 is CASSSRTGGAYEQYF. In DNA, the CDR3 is TGTGCCAGCAGCTCCAGGACAGGGGGCGCCTACGAGCAGTACTTC.

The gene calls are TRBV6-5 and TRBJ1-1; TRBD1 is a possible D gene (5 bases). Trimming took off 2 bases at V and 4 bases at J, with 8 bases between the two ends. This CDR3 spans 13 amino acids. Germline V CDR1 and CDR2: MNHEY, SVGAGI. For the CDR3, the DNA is TGTGCCAGCAGTTACGCGGGGGGCACTGAAGCTTTCTTT. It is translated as CASSYAGGTEAFF.

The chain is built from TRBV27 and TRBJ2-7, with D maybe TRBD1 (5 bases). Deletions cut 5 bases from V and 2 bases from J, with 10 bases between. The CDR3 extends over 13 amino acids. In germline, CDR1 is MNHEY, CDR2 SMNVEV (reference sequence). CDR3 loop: CASSRTGPYEQYF. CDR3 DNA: TGTGCCAGCAGTCGAACAGGTCCCTACGAGCAGTACTTC.

The CDR3 coding sequence is TGTGCCAGCAGGCCCACCGGGACAGGGTTATCTGAAGCTTTCTTT. Amino acid sequence: CASRPTGTGLSEAFF. This chain connects TRBV5-4 to TRBJ1-1; 9 bases align to TRBD1. Germline CDR1 reads SGHNT; CDR2 reads YYREEE (reference sequence). The CDR3 runs 15 residues. V shed 5 bases, J shed 6 bases, and the junction held 11 bases outside the gene matches.

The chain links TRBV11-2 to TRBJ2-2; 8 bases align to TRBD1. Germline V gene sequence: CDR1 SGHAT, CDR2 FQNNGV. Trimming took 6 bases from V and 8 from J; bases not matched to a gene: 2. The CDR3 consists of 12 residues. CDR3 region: CASRQGAGELFF. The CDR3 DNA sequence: TGTGCCAGCAGGCAGGGGGCAGGGGAGCTGTTTTTT.

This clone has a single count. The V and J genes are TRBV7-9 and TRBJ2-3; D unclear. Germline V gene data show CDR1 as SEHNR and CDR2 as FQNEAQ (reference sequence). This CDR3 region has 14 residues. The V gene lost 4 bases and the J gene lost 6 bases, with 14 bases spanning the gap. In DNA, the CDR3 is TGTGCCAGCAGCTCGCGGTCGACGTCCGATACGCAGTATTTT. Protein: CASSSRSTSDTQYF. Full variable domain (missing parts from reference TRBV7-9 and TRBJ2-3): DTGVSQNPRHKITKRGQNVTFRCDPISEHNRLYWYRQTLGQGPEFLTYFQNEAQLEKSRLLSDRFSAERPKGSFSTLEIQRTEQGDSAMYLCASSSRSTSDTQYFGPGTRLTVL.

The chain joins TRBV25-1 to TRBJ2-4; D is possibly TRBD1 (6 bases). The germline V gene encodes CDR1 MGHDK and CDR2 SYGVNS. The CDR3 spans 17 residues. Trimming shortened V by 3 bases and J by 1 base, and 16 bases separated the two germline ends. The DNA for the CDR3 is TGTGCCAGCAGTGAGCCGGGCACTCAGGGGGCCAAAAACATTCAGTACTTC. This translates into CASSEPGTQGAKNIQYF.

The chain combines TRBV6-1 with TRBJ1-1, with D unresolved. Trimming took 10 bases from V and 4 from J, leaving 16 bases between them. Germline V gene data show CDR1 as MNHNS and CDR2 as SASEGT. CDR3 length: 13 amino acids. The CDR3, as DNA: TGTGCCATCCATACACGGGTGGGCACTGAAGCTTTCTTT. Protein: CAIHTRVGTEAFF.

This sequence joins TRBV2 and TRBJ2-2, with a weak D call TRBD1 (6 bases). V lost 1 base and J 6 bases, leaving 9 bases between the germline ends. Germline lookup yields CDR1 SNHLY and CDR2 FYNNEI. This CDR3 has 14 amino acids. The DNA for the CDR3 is TGTGCCAGCAGTGAAGTTGGGGGCCCCGGGGAGCTGTTTTTT. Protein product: CASSEVGGPGELFF.